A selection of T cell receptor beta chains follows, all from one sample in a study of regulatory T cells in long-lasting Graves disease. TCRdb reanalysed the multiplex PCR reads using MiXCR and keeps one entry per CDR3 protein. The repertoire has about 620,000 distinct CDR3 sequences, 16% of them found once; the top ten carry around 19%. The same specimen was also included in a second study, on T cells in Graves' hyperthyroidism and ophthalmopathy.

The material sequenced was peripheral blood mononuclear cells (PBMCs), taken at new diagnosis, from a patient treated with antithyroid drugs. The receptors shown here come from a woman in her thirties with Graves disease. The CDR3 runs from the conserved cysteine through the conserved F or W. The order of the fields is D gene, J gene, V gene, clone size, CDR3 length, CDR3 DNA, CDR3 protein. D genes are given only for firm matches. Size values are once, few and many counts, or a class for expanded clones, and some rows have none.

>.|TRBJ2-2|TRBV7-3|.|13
TGTGCCAGCAGCTTAAGCGGTATCGGGGAGCTGTTTTTT
CASSLSGIGELFF
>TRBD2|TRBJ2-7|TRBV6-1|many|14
TGTGCCAGCAGAAGCGGGAGATCCTCCTACGAGCAGTACTTC
CASRSGRSSYEQYF
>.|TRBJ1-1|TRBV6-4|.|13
TGTGCCAGCAGCGCCGCGGGATGGGGTGAAGCTTTCTTT
CASSAAGWGEAFF
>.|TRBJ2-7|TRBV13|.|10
TGTGCCAGTGGGGGAGTCGAGCAGTACTTC
CASGGVEQYF
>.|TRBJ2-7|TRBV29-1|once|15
TGCAGCGTTAGCTTAATGGCAGGAAACTCCTACGAGCAGTACTTC
CSVSLMAGNSYEQYF
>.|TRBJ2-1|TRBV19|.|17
TGTGCCAGTAGTCCCGACTACGGGAGCGGCACTACCCATGAGCAGTTCTTC
CASSPDYGSGTTHEQFF
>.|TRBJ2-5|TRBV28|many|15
TGTGCCAGCAGTTTAATTTTGTGGGCCTTTGAGACCCAGTACTTC
CASSLILWAFETQYF
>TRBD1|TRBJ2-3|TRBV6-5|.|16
TGTGCCAGCAGTTACCAGGGACAGGGACGCACAGATACGCAGTATTTT
CASSYQGQGRTDTQYF
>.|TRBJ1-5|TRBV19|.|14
TGTGCCAGTAGTATTCAGCCCCTAAATCAGCCCCAGCATTTT
CASSIQPLNQPQHF
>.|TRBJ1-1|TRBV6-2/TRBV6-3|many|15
TGTGCCAGCAGACGGTCCCCGGGACAGAACACTGAAGCTTTCTTT
CASRRSPGQNTEAFF
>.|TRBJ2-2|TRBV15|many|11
TGTGCCACGTCAGGGAACGGGGAGCTGTTTTTT
CATSGNGELFF
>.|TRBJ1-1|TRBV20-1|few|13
TGCAGTGCTAGAGGGACCTATGGCACTGAAGCTTTCTTT
CSARGTYGTEAFF
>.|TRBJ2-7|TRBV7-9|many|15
TGTGCCAGCAGCTTAGGGGCGCCGACTACCTACGAGCAGTACTTC
CASSLGAPTTYEQYF
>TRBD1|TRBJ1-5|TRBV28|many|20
TGTGCCAGCAGGCCGGGGGGAGGGGGCCTGGTGTCCTTCAGGGATCAGCCCCAGCATTTT
CASRPGGGGLVSFRDQPQHF
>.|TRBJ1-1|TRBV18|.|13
TGTGCCAGCTCAGGGGGCGGGGAAGGTGAAGCTTTCTTT
CASSGGGEGEAFF
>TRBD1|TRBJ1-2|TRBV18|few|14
TGTGCCAGCTCACCACCTGACAGGGCGGCAGGCTACACCTTC
CASSPPDRAAGYTF
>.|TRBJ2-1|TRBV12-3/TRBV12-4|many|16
TGTGCCGCTGGAGCGGTAGCAACGGGCTCCTACAATGAGCAGTTCTTC
CAAGAVATGSYNEQFF